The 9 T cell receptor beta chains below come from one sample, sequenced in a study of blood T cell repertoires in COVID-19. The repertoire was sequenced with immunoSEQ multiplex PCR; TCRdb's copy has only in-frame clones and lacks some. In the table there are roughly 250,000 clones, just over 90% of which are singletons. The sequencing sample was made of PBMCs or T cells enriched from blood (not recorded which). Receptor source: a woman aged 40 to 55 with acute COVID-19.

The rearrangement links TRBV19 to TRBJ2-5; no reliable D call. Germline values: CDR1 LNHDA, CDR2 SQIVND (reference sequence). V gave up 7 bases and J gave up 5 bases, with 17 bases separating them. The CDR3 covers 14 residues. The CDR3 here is CASKKGSGYETQYF. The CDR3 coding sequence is TGTGCCAGTAAAAAAGGCTCAGGTTACGAGACCCAGTACTTC.

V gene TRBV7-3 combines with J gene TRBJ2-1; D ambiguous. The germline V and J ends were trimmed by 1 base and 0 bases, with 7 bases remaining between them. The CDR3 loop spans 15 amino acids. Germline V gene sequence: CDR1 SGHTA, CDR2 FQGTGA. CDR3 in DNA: TGTGCCAGCAGCTTAAGAGGCGGCTCCTACAATGAGCAGTTCTTC. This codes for CASSLRGGSYNEQFF. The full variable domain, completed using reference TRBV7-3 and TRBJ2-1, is GAGVSQTPSNKVTEKGKYVELRCDPISGHTALYWYRQSLGQGPEFLIYFQGTGAADDSGLPNDRFFAVRPEGSVSTLKIQRTERGDSAVYLCASSLRGGSYNEQFFGPGTRLTVL.

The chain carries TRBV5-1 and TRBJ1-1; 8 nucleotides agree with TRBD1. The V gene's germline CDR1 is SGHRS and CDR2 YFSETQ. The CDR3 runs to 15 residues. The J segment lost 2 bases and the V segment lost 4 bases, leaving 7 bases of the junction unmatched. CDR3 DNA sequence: TGCGCCAGCAGCATGTGGACAGGGCCAAACACTGAAGCTTTCTTT. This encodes CASSMWTGPNTEAFF.

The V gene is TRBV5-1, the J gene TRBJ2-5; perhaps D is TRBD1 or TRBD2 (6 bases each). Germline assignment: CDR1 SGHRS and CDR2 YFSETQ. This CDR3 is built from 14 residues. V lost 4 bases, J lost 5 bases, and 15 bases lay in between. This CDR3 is CASSVGGLWETQYF. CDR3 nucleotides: TGCGCCAGCAGCGTGGGGGGCCTCTGGGAGACCCAGTACTTC.

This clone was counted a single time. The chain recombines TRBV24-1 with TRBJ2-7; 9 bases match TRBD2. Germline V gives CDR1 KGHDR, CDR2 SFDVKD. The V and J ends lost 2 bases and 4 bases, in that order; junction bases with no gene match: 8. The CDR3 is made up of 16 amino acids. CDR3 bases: TGTGCCACCAGTGATTCGGGAGTAGCGGGAGTGTACGAGCAGTACTTC. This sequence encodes CATSDSGVAGVYEQYF.

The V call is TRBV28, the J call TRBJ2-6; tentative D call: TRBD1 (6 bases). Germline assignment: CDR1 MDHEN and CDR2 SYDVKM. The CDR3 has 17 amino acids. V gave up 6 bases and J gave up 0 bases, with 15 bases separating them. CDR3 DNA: TGTGCCAGCAGGGGCAGGGGCCCTGACTCTGGGGCCAACGTCCTGACTTTC. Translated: CASRGRGPDSGANVLTF. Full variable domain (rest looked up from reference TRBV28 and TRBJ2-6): DVKVTQSSRYLVKRTGEKVFLECVQDMDHENMFWYRQDPGLGLRLIYFSYDVKMKEKGDIPEGYSVSREKKERFSLILESASTNQTSMYLCASRGRGPDSGANVLTFGAGSRLTVL.

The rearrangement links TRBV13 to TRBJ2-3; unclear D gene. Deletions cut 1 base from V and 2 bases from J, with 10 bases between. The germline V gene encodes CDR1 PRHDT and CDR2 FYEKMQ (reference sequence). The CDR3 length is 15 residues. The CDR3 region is CASSLALLHTDTQYF. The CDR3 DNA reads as TGTGCCAGCAGCTTAGCCCTACTCCACACAGATACGCAGTATTTT.

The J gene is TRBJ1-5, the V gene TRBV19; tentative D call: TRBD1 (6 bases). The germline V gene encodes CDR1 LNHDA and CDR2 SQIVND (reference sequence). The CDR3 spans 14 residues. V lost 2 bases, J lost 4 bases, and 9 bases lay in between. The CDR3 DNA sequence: TGTGCCAGTAGTATACAGGGGCGTAATCAGCCCCAGCATTTT. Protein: CASSIQGRNQPQHF.

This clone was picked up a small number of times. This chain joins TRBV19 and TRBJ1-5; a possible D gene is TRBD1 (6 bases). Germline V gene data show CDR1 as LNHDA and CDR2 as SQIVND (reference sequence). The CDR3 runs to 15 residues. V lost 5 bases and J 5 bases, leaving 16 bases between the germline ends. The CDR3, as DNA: TGTGCCAGTAGTGCCAGAGGGGGTTATTATCAGCCCCAGCATTTT. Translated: CASSARGGYYQPQHF.